The 30 T cell receptor beta chains listed next were all sequenced from one sample in a study of control samples from healthy donors and cancer patients. Generated by immunoSEQ multiplex PCR, the TCRdb table keeps only in-frame clones and is missing some. The repertoire has about 100,000 clones, over 75% of them found once; the top ten carry approximately 20%. Sequencing was done on a sample of blood. The receptors were sampled from a woman aged 45 to 65 in good health.

The chain carries TRBV7-3 and TRBJ2-1; 7 positions agree with TRBD1. Germline V gene lookup returns CDR1 SGHTA and CDR2 FQGTGA. Trimming cost V 5 bases and J 2 bases; bases outside gene matches: 6. The CDR3 totals 15 residues. CDR3: CASSRTGDPYNEQFF. In DNA form, the CDR3 reads TGTGCCAGCAGCCGAACAGGGGACCCCTACAATGAGCAGTTCTTC.

This chain connects TRBV24-1 to TRBJ1-2; D is ambiguous. CDR1 is KGHDR, CDR2 SFDVKD, per germline. Trimming cost V 4 bases and J 0 bases, with 8 bases left between them. The CDR3 totals 14 residues. The CDR3 region is CATSDPAANYGYTF. In DNA form, the CDR3 reads TGTGCCACCAGTGACCCAGCAGCTAACTATGGCTACACCTTC.

The V gene is TRBV12-3 or TRBV12-4, the J gene TRBJ2-3; D is unclear. Trimming removed 3 bases from V and 4 bases from J, with 5 bases in between. This CDR3 is built from 12 residues. The chain's CDR3 is CASSLTPDTQYF. The CDR3 DNA reads TGTGCCAGCAGTTTGACCCCAGATACGCAGTATTTT.

The chain employs TRBV7-6 and TRBJ1-1, with 9 positions matching TRBD1. J gave up 5 bases and V 0 bases, and 13 bases lay outside the gene matches. This CDR3 is 18 amino acids long. CDR1 SGHVS and CDR2 FNYEAQ come from the germline V gene. CDR3 residues: CASSLAILEGQGRTEAFF. CDR3 DNA sequence: TGTGCCAGCAGCTTAGCGATCCTGGAGGGACAGGGTCGGACTGAAGCTTTCTTT.

The chain is built from TRBV5-6 and TRBJ2-2; maybe TRBD1 (6 bases). Germline CDR1 reads SGHDT; CDR2 reads YYEEEE. V was shortened by 5 bases and J by 4 bases, with 18 bases between the two germline ends. The CDR3 contains 16 residues. The CDR3 sequence: CASRGAFSDTTGELFF. CDR3 bases: TGTGCCAGCAGGGGGGCCTTTAGCGACACCACCGGGGAGCTGTTTTTT.

This clone occurred a few times. The chain has TRBV12-3 or TRBV12-4 and TRBJ1-1; possible D gene TRBD1, 6 bases. V dropped 7 bases and J dropped 7 bases, with 13 bases sitting between them. The CDR3 loop spans 12 amino acids. CDR3 DNA: TGTGCCAGCACCCCGGACAGAGATGAAGCTTTCTTT. Translated: CASTPDRDEAFF.

This chain connects TRBV4-1 to TRBJ2-1, with 11 positions matching TRBD2. Germline values: CDR1 MGHRA, CDR2 YSYEKL. Unmatched junction bases numbered 8, after V lost 4 bases and J lost 6 bases. The CDR3 runs to 16 residues. DNA for the CDR3: TGCGCCAGCAGCCCGACTAGCGGGGAGCTTGGCAATGAGCAGTTCTTC. It codes for CASSPTSGELGNEQFF.

The CDR3 protein is CASSYSVKPQHF. CDR3 bases: TGTGCCAGCAGTTACTCTGTGAAGCCCCAGCATTTT. The chain recombines TRBV6-2 or TRBV6-3 with TRBJ1-5; D gene unclear. The CDR3 length is 12 residues. V gave up 0 bases and J gave up 8 bases, with 5 bases separating them. Germline CDR1 MNHEY, CDR2 SVGEGT.

CDR3 residues: CASSTQLSSSGNTIYF. CDR3 in DNA: TGTGCCAGTAGCACGCAATTGAGTAGCTCTGGAAACACCATATATTTT. The V call is TRBV19, the J call TRBJ1-3; D remains unclear. The ends were cut back, 6 bases at V and 0 bases at J, with 15 bases in the middle. This CDR3 has 16 residues. The germline gives CDR1 LNHDA, CDR2 SQIVND (reference sequence).

Note on this clone: The same CDR3 also results from other DNA sequences found in this sample. CDR3 in amino acids: CASSLGSTDTQYF. DNA of the CDR3: TGTGCCAGCAGCTTGGGAAGCACAGATACGCAGTATTTT. The rearrangement uses TRBV7-9 and TRBJ2-3; D is unclear. The CDR3 covers 13 residues. V was cut by 3 bases and J by 0 bases, with 4 bases left in between. Germline-derived CDR1 and CDR2 are SEHNR and FQNEAQ (reference sequence).

The J gene is TRBJ1-1, the V gene TRBV24-1, with D possibly TRBD1 on 5 matching bases. V dropped 5 bases and J dropped 5 bases, with 14 bases sitting between them. The CDR3 covers 14 residues. Germline values: CDR1 KGHDR, CDR2 SFDVKD. CDR3 in amino acids: CATSAGGSKTEAFF. The CDR3 coding sequence is TGTGCCACCAGTGCCGGGGGTTCGAAGACTGAAGCTTTCTTT.

The V call is TRBV4-3, the J call TRBJ2-1; 8 bases fit TRBD1. The CDR3 sequence is 18 residues long. Germline V gene lookup returns CDR1 LGHNA and CDR2 YSLEER. V was clipped by 0 bases and J by 4 bases; unmatched bases: 11. The CDR3 DNA follows: TGCGCCAGCAGCCAAGATTTGAGACAGGGGCCGTGGTACAATGAGCAGTTCTTC. Its protein product is CASSQDLRQGPWYNEQFF.

The table lists this clone with a few counts. This chain uses TRBV7-6 with TRBJ1-4; D uncertain. The CDR3 runs to 16 residues. Germline V CDR1 and CDR2: SGHVS, FNYEAQ. V was clipped by 4 bases and J by 2 bases, with 14 bases between them. The CDR3 sequence: CASSSQPGSTNEKLFF. The CDR3 DNA is TGTGCCAGCAGCTCCCAACCTGGCTCCACTAATGAAAAACTGTTTTTT.

The chain couples TRBV7-2 to TRBJ2-3; no clear D. This CDR3 is built from 15 residues. Deletions cut 3 bases from V and 6 bases from J, with 16 bases between. CDR1 and CDR2 (germline): SGHTA, FQGNSA. The CDR3 region is CASSFLRSVADTQYF. DNA of the CDR3: TGTGCCAGCAGCTTTCTCCGGTCGGTGGCGGATACGCAGTATTTT.

This clone has a handful of counts. This chain connects TRBV12-3 or TRBV12-4 to TRBJ2-7; D ambiguous. The V and J ends lost 0 bases and 7 bases respectively, with 7 bases between them. The CDR3 is 12 amino acids. In DNA form, the CDR3 reads TGTGCCAGCAGTTTAGCGCTGGGGGAGCAGTACTTC. Translated: CASSLALGEQYF.

The J gene is TRBJ1-2, the V gene TRBV11-2; D call uncertain. This CDR3 is built from 14 residues. The V end lost 5 bases, the J end lost 8 bases, and 18 bases lay between the germline ends. The germline gives CDR1 SGHAT, CDR2 FQNNGV. The CDR3: CASSPNVGRYGYTF. CDR3 coding DNA: TGTGCCAGCAGCCCCAACGTCGGGCGATACGGCTACACCTTC.

V and J are TRBV7-3 and TRBJ1-5; no clear D gene. CDR1 is SGHTA and CDR2 is FQGTGA in the germline V gene. The CDR3 runs 17 residues. V lost 2 bases to trimming and J lost 9 bases, with 23 bases between them. CDR3 sequence: CASSLHITRDLDRPQHF. CDR3 sequence (DNA): TGTGCCAGCAGCTTACACATAACCCGGGATTTAGACCGGCCCCAGCATTTT. Based on the CDR3 plus reference TRBV7-3 and TRBJ1-5, the full variable domain is GAGVSQTPSNKVTEKGKYVELRCDPISGHTALYWYRQSLGQGPEFLIYFQGTGAADDSGLPNDRFFAVRPEGSVSTLKIQRTERGDSAVYLCASSLHITRDLDRPQHFGDGTRLSIL.

The V and J genes are TRBV27 and TRBJ2-5; D is perhaps TRBD1 (5 bases). There are 14 residues in the CDR3. The germline V gene encodes CDR1 MNHEY and CDR2 SMNVEV (reference sequence). Trimming stripped 2 bases from V and 7 bases from J, with 14 bases between. Written as DNA, the CDR3 is TGTGCCAGCAGTTTAAGGGGCTCGGAAGGGACCCAGTACTTC. This translates into CASSLRGSEGTQYF.

CDR3 protein: CASSLWDSLLQFF. CDR3 nucleotide sequence: TGTGCCAGCAGCTTGTGGGACAGTTTACTTCAGTTCTTC. This sequence joins TRBV7-2 and TRBJ2-1; TRBD1 aligns across 7 bases. V trimming: 3 bases; J trimming: 13 bases; junction bases outside the gene matches: 9. CDR1 is SGHTA and CDR2 is FQGNSA in the germline V gene. The CDR3 covers 13 residues.

The chain links TRBV4-3 to TRBJ1-1; 9 bases match TRBD1. The germline V gene has CDR1 LGHNA and CDR2 YSLEER. The CDR3 has 15 residues. Trimming cost V 0 bases and J 10 bases; bases outside gene matches: 9. The CDR3 nucleotides read TGCGCCAGCAGCCAAGATCAGGGACAGGGATCCGGAGCTTTCTTT. Its translation: CASSQDQGQGSGAFF.

The CDR3 reads CASSLESGSNQPQHF. The CDR3 DNA sequence: TGTGCCAGCAGCTTGGAGTCAGGTAGCAATCAGCCCCAGCATTTT. The J gene is TRBJ1-5, the V gene TRBV5-8; D not resolved. CDR1 is SGHTS and CDR2 is YDEGEE in the germline V gene. The V gene lost 0 bases and the J gene lost 0 bases, with 7 bases spanning the gap. This CDR3 comprises 15 residues.

The chain recombines TRBV9 with TRBJ2-4; the D is unclear. Trimming took off 3 bases at V and 6 bases at J, with 4 bases between the two ends. CDR3 length: 11 residues. CDR1 is SGDLS, CDR2 YYNGEE, per germline. CDR3 sequence: CASSAGNIQYF. The CDR3 region has the DNA TGTGCCAGCAGCGCCGGAAACATTCAGTACTTC.

The V and J genes are TRBV5-3 and TRBJ2-7; TRBD2 aligns across 13 bases. TRBV5-3 is placed among ORFs of uncertain function. Trimming at V came to 2 bases and at J to 1 base, leaving 15 bases not matched to a gene. This CDR3 comprises 20 residues. The chain's CDR3 is CARSFLRAGTSGKWSYEQYV. DNA for the CDR3: TGTGCCAGAAGCTTTCTCAGAGCCGGGACTAGCGGGAAGTGGTCCTACGAGCAGTACGTC.

This sequence joins TRBV19 and TRBJ2-1; TRBD1 agrees at 8 bases. The CDR3 length is 14 residues. Germline V gene data show CDR1 as LNHDA and CDR2 as SQIVND (reference sequence). With V trimmed by 5 bases and J by 6 bases, 6 bases remained unmatched. The DNA of the CDR3 is TGTGCCAGTAGTCACGGGACAGGTGTCAATGAGCAGTTCTTC. Translated, it gives CASSHGTGVNEQFF.

The chain combines TRBV2 with TRBJ2-4; possible D gene TRBD1, 5 bases. Trimming pared 7 bases from V and 0 bases from J, leaving 10 bases between. The CDR3 length is 14 residues. Germline lookup yields CDR1 SNHLY and CDR2 FYNNEI. CDR3 region: CASTQGLAKNIQYF. CDR3 DNA sequence: TGTGCCAGCACTCAGGGTCTAGCCAAAAACATTCAGTACTTC.

This rearrangement joins TRBV5-5 to TRBJ1-2; 11 nucleotides agree with TRBD1. CDR3 length equals 14 residues. The germline gives CDR1 SGHKS, CDR2 YYEKEE (reference sequence). V dropped 4 bases and J dropped 4; count of bases not matched to a gene: 3. The CDR3 region has the DNA TGTGCCAGCAGCCACGGACAGGGGGCCTATGGCTACACCTTC. Protein: CASSHGQGAYGYTF.

The chain employs TRBV18 and TRBJ2-7; the D is unclear. With 6 bases removed from V and 2 bases from J, the gap between germline ends came to 14 bases. The CDR3 consists of 14 residues. From germline, CDR1 is KGHSH and CDR2 LQKENI. This CDR3 reads CASSTESRTYEQYF. The CDR3 bases are TGTGCCAGCTCTACCGAGAGCAGGACCTACGAGCAGTACTTC.

The rearrangement links TRBV19 to TRBJ2-1, with D unresolved. V shed 8 bases and J shed 3 bases, with 17 bases lying between them. Germline V gene lookup returns CDR1 LNHDA and CDR2 SQIVND (reference sequence). There are 15 residues in the CDR3. The CDR3 protein is CASLEDRASYNEQFF. DNA for the CDR3: TGTGCCAGTCTTGAGGATCGAGCGAGCTACAATGAGCAGTTCTTC. Looking up the rest from reference TRBV19 and TRBJ2-1 gives the full variable domain: DGGITQSPKYLFRKEGQNVTLSCEQNLNHDAMYWYRQDPGQGLRLIYYSQIVNDFQKGDIAEGYSVSREKKESFPLTVTSAQKNPTAFYLCASLEDRASYNEQFFGPGTRLTVL.

The J gene is TRBJ2-1, the V gene TRBV4-1; TRBD2 matches 8 bases. J gave up 6 bases and V 2 bases, and 9 bases lay outside the gene matches. Germline CDR1 is MGHRA and CDR2 is YSYEKL. This CDR3 comprises 16 residues. CDR3 nucleotides: TGCGCCAGCAGCCAACTAGGGGGACTAGACCGCAATGAGCAGTTCTTC. Translation gives CASSQLGGLDRNEQFF.

This sequence joins TRBV10-3 and TRBJ2-5, with a tentative D call TRBD2 (5 bases). The CDR3 runs 12 residues. V was shortened by 5 bases and J by 9 bases, with 13 bases between the two germline ends. The germline V gene encodes CDR1 ENHRY and CDR2 SYGVKD. The CDR3 DNA sequence: TGTGCCATCAGTAGTAGCCTCGGGGCCCAGTACTTC. This codes for CAISSSLGAQYF.